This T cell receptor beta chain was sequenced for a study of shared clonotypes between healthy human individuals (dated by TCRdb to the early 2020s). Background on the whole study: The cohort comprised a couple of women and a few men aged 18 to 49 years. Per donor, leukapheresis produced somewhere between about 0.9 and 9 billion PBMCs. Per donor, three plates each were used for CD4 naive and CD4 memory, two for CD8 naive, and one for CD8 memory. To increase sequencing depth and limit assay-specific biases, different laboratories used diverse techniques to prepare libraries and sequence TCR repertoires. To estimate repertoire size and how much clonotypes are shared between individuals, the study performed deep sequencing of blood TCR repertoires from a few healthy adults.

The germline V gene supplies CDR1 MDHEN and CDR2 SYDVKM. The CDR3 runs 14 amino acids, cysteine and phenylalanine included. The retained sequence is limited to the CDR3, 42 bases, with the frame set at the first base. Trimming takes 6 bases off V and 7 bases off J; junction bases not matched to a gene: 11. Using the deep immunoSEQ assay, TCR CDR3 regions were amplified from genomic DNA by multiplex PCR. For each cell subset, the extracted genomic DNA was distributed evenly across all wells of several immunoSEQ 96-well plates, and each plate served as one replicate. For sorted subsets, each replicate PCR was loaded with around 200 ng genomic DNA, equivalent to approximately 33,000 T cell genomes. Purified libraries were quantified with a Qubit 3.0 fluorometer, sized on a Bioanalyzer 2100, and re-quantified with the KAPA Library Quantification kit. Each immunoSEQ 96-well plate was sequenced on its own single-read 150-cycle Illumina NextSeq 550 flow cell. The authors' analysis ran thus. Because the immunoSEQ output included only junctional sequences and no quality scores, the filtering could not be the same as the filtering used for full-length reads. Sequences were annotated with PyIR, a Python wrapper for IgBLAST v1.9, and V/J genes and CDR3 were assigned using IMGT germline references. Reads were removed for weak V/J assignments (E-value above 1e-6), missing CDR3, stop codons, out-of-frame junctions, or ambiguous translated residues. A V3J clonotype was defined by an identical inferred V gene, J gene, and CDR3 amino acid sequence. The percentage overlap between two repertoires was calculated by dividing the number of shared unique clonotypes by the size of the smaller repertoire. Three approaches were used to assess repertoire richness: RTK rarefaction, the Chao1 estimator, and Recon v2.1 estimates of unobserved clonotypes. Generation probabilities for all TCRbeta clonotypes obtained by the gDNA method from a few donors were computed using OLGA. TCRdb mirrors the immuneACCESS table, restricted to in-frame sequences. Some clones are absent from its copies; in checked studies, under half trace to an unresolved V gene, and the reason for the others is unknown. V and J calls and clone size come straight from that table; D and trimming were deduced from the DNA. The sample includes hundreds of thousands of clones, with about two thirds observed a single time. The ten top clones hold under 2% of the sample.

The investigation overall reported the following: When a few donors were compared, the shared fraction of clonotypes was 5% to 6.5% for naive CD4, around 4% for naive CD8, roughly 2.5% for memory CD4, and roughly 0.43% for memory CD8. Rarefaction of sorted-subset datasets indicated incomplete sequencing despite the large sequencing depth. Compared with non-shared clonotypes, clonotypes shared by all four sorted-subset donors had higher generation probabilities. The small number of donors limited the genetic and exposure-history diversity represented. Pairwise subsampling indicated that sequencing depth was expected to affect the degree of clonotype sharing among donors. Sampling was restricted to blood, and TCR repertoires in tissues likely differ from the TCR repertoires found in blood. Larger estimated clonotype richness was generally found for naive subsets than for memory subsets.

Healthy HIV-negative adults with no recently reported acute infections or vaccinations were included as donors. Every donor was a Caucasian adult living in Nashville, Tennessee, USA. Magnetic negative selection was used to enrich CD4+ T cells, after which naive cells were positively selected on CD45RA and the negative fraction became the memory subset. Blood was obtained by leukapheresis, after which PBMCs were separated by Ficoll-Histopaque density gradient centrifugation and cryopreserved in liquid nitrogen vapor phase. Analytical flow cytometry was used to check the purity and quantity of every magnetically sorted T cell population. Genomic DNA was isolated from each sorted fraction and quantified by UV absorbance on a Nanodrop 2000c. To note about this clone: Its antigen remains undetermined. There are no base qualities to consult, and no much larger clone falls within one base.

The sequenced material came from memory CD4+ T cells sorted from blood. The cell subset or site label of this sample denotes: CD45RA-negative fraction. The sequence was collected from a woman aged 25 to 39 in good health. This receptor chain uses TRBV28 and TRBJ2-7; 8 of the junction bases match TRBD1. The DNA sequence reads TGTGCCAGCAGACCACCCGGGACAGGAGGGGAGCAGTACTTC. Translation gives CASRPPGTGGEQYF.